These T cell receptor beta chains were read from a single sample in a study of shared clonotypes between healthy human individuals. Assay used: immunoSEQ multiplex PCR; TCRdb lists only in-frame clones, some missing. The sample yields about 2 million clones, less than 95% seen once. Sequencing was carried out using naive CD8+ T cells sorted from blood. The receptor set was obtained from a man aged 18-30 years in good health. Both conserved end residues are trimmed from each CDR3. Fields, in order: V gene, J gene, CDR3 protein.

v_gene: TRBV27
j_gene: TRBJ2-5
CDR3aa: ASSHRGPGETQY

v_gene: TRBV27
j_gene: TRBJ1-2
CDR3aa: ASSSPGQGYGYT

v_gene: TRBV11-2
j_gene: TRBJ2-7
CDR3aa: ASSWGQGHSYEQY

v_gene: TRBV13
j_gene: TRBJ2-3
CDR3aa: ASSLEAGEPTDTQY

v_gene: TRBV6-5
j_gene: TRBJ2-1
CDR3aa: ASRATSSYNEQF

v_gene: TRBV6-5
j_gene: TRBJ2-7
CDR3aa: ASSYLAGDSYEQY

v_gene: TRBV28
j_gene: TRBJ2-2
CDR3aa: ASSPPLADTNTGELF

v_gene: TRBV28
j_gene: TRBJ2-7
CDR3aa: ASSSGGEDYEQY

v_gene: TRBV5-1
j_gene: TRBJ2-7
CDR3aa: ASGPTGGYEQY

v_gene: TRBV18
j_gene: TRBJ1-1
CDR3aa: ASSPRDRNTEAF

v_gene: TRBV21-1
j_gene: TRBJ1-1
CDR3aa: ASSLDRGLFYDTEAF

v_gene: TRBV6-1
j_gene: TRBJ1-3
CDR3aa: ASSEVPSGNTIY

v_gene: TRBV19
j_gene: TRBJ2-3
CDR3aa: ASSIVGRDTQY

v_gene: TRBV4-1
j_gene: TRBJ2-5
CDR3aa: ASSQDTTWEQETQY

v_gene: TRBV15
j_gene: TRBJ2-7
CDR3aa: ATSRDLTYEQY

v_gene: TRBV5-4
j_gene: TRBJ2-3
CDR3aa: ASSSRLGASGSTDTQY

v_gene: TRBV5-6
j_gene: TRBJ2-1
CDR3aa: ASSSTNYNEQF

v_gene: TRBV7-9
j_gene: TRBJ1-1
CDR3aa: ASSLGPTEAF

v_gene: TRBV4-3
j_gene: TRBJ2-7
CDR3aa: ASSQVQGTTYEQY

v_gene: TRBV4-1
j_gene: TRBJ2-7
CDR3aa: ASSQDTYREQY

v_gene: TRBV5-1
j_gene: TRBJ2-1
CDR3aa: ASSPPGEQF

v_gene: TRBV27
j_gene: TRBJ1-1
CDR3aa: ASIPGVWAPNTEAF

v_gene: TRBV7-8
j_gene: TRBJ2-5
CDR3aa: ASSAFLAGQETQY

v_gene: TRBV7-9
j_gene: TRBJ1-4
CDR3aa: ASSPTGGNPEKLF

v_gene: TRBV5-1
j_gene: TRBJ2-1
CDR3aa: ASSLASGGRYNEQF

v_gene: TRBV10-2
j_gene: TRBJ2-5
CDR3aa: ASTETLWETQY

v_gene: TRBV27
j_gene: TRBJ2-7
CDR3aa: ASSLYRAGGLSYEQY

v_gene: TRBV9
j_gene: TRBJ1-1
CDR3aa: ASSAGLNTEAF

v_gene: TRBV6-5
j_gene: TRBJ2-1
CDR3aa: ASSYSPSSREQF

v_gene: TRBV14
j_gene: TRBJ2-7
CDR3aa: ASSQGQWEPYEQY

v_gene: TRBV7-9
j_gene: TRBJ2-7
CDR3aa: ASSLGPSGITYEQY

v_gene: TRBV2
j_gene: TRBJ1-1
CDR3aa: ASSAYSRDRELLAF

v_gene: TRBV6-5
j_gene: TRBJ2-5
CDR3aa: ASSYWTDQETQY

v_gene: TRBV29-1
j_gene: TRBJ1-5
CDR3aa: SVVDRDSNQPQH

v_gene: TRBV30
j_gene: TRBJ2-3
CDR3aa: AWMFSDTQY

v_gene: TRBV5-6
j_gene: TRBJ1-2
CDR3aa: ASSLYRANYGYT

v_gene: TRBV5-1
j_gene: TRBJ2-7
CDR3aa: ASGWDEGSSEQY

v_gene: TRBV27
j_gene: TRBJ2-1
CDR3aa: ASSLAGGLYNEQF

v_gene: TRBV2
j_gene: TRBJ1-4
CDR3aa: ASSQGDTGGNNEKLF

v_gene: TRBV11-2
j_gene: TRBJ1-2
CDR3aa: ASSPAGTGYGYT

v_gene: TRBV4-1
j_gene: TRBJ1-6
CDR3aa: ASSQLPPWTTEGSALH